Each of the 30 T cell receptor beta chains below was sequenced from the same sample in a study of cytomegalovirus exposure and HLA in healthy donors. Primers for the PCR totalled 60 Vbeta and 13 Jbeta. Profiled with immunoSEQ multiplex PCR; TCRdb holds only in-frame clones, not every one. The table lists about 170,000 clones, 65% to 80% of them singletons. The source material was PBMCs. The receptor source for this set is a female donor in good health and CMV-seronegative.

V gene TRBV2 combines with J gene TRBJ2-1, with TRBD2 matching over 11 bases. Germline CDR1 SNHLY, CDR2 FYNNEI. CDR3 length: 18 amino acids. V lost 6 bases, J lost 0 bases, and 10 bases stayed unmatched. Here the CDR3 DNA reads TGTGCCAGCAGCGCCCTCTCTAGCGGGGGGTTCTCCTACAATGAGCAGTTCTTC. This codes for CASSALSSGGFSYNEQFF. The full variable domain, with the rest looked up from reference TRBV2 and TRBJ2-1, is EPEVTQTPSHQVTQMGQEVILRCVPISNHLYFYWYRQILGQKVEFLVSFYNNEISEKSEIFDDQFSVERPDGSNFTLKIRSTKLEDSAMYFCASSALSSGGFSYNEQFFGPGTRLTVL.

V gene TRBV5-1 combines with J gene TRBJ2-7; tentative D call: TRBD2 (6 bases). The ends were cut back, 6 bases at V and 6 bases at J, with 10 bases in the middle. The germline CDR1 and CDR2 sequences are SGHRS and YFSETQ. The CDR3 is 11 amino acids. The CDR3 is CASKMEGEQYF. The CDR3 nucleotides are TGCGCCAGCAAAATGGAGGGCGAGCAGTACTTC.

The CDR3: CASSFPSGGAREQYF. The CDR3, as DNA: TGCGCCAGCAGCTTTCCTAGCGGGGGGGCCCGGGAGCAGTACTTC. The chain employs TRBV10-2 and TRBJ2-7; 12 bases line up with TRBD2. Looked up from germline, CDR1 is WSHSY and CDR2 is SAAADI. The CDR3 sequence is 15 residues long. V shed 6 bases and J 7 bases; nucleotides not matched to a gene: 10.

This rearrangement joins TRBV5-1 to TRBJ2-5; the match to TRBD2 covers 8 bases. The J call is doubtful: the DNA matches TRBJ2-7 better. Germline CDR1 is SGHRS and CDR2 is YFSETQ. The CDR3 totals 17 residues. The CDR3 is CASSGGASGPSSYEQYF. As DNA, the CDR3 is TGCGCCAGCAGCGGCGGCGCTAGCGGGCCAAGCTCCTACGAGCAGTACTTC.

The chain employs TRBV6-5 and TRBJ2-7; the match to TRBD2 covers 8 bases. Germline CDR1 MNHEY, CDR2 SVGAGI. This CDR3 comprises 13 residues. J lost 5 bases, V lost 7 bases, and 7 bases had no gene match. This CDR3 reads CASTKAGAHEQYF. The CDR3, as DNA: TGTGCCAGCACCAAAGCGGGAGCTCACGAGCAGTACTTC.

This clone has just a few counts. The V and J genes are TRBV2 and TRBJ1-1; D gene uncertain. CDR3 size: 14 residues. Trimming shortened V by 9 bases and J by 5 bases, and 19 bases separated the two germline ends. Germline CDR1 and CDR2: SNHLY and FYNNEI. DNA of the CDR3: TGTGCCAGTACCGGGAGAGGGCGGGATACTGAAGCTTTCTTT. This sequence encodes CASTGRGRDTEAFF. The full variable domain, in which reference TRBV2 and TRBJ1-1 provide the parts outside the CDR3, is EPEVTQTPSHQVTQMGQEVILRCVPISNHLYFYWYRQILGQKVEFLVSFYNNEISEKSEIFDDQFSVERPDGSNFTLKIRSTKLEDSAMYFCASTGRGRDTEAFFGQGTRLTVV.

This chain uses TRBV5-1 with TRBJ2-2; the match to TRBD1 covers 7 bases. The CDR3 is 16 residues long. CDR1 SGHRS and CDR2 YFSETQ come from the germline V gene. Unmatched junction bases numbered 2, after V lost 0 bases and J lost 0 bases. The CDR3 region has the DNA TGCGCCAGCAGCTTGGCGGGACAGACGAACACCGGGGAGCTGTTTTTT. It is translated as CASSLAGQTNTGELFF.

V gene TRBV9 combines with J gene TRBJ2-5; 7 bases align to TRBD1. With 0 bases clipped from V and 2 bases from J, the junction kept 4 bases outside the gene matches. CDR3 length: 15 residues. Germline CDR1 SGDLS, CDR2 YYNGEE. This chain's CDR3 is CASSVAGTVQETQYF. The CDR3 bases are TGTGCCAGCAGCGTAGCCGGGACAGTACAAGAGACCCAGTACTTC.

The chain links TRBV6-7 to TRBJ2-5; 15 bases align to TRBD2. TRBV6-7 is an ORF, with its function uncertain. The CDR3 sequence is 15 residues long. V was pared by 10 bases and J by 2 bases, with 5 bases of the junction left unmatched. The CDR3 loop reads CANVGTSGGQETQYF. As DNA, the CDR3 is TGTGCCAACGTAGGGACTAGCGGGGGGCAAGAGACCCAGTACTTC.

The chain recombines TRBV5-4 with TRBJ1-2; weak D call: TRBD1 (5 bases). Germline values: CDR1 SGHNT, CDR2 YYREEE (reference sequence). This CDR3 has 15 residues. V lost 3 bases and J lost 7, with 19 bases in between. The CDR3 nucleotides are TGTGCCAGCAGCTCCCAAACATGGGGCTACGGTGGCTACACCTTC. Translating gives CASSSQTWGYGGYTF.

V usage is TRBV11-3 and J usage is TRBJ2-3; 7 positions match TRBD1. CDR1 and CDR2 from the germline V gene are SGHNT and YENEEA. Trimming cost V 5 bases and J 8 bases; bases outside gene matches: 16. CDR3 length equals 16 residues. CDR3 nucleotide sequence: TGTGCCAGCAGCCGACCGGGACAGTATGACAGTGGTACGCAGTATTTT. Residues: CASSRPGQYDSGTQYF.

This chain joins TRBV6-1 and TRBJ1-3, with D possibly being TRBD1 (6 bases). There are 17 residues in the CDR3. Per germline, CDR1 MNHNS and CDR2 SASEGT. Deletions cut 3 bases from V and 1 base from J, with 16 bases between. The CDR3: CASSDSPQGKSGNTIYF. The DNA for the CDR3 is TGTGCCAGCAGTGACAGCCCACAGGGCAAATCTGGAAACACCATATATTTT.

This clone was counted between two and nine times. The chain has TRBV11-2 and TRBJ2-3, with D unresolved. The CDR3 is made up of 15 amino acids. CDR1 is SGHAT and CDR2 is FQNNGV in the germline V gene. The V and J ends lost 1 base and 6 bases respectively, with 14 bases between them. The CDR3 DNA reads TGTGCCAGCAGCTTAGGGGCAGGCGCCCGCGATACGCAGTATTTT. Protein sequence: CASSLGAGARDTQYF.

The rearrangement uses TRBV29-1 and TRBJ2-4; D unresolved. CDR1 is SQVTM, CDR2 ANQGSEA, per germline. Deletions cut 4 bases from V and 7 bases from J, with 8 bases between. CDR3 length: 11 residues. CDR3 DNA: TGCAGCGTTGGAGATCCTAACATTCAGTACTTC. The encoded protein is CSVGDPNIQYF.

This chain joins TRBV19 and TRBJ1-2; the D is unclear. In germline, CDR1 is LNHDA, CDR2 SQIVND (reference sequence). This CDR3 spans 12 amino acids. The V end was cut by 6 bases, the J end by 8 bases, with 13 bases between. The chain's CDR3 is CASSPSGSGYTF. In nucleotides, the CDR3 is TGTGCCAGTAGCCCCAGCGGGTCCGGCTACACCTTC.

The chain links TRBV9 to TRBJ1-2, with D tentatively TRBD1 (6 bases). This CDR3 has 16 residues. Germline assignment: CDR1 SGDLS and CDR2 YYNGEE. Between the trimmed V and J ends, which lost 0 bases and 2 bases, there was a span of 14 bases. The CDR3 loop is CASSVGLRDMNYGYTF. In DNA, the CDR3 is TGTGCCAGCAGCGTAGGCCTCCGGGACATGAACTATGGCTACACCTTC.

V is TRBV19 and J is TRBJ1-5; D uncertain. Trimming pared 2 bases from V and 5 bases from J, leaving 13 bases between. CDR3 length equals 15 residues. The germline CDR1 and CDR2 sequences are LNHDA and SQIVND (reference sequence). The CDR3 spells CASSIQAANYQPQHF. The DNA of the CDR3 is TGTGCCAGTAGTATACAGGCCGCGAATTATCAGCCCCAGCATTTT.

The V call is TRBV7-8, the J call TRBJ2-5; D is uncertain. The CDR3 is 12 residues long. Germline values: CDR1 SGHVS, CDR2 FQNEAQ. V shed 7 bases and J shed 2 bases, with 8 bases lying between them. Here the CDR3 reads CASTSRQETQYF. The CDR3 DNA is TGTGCCAGCACCTCCAGACAAGAGACCCAGTACTTC.

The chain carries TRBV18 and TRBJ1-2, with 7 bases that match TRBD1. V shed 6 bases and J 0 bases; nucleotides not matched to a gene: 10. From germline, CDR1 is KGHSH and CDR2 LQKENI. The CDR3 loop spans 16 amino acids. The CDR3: CASSTGKGIANYGYTF. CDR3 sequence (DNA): TGTGCCAGCTCGACAGGGAAAGGCATCGCTAACTATGGCTACACCTTC. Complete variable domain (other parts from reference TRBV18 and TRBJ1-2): NAGVMQNPRHLVRRRGQEARLRCSPMKGHSHVYWYRQLPEEGLKFMVYLQKENIIDESGMPKERFSAEFPKEGPSILRIQQVVRGDSAAYFCASSTGKGIANYGYTFGSGTRLTVV.

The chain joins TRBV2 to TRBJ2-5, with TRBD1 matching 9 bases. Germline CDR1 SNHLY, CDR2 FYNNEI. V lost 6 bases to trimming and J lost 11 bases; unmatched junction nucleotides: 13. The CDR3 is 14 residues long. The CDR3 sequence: CASSPRTGVGQQYF. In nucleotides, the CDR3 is TGTGCCAGCAGCCCCCGGACAGGGGTTGGGCAGCAGTACTTC.

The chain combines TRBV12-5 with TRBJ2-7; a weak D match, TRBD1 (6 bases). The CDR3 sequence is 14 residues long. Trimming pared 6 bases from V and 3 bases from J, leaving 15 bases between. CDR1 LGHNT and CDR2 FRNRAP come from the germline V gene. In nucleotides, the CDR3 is TGTGCTAGTGGACCTCGGACAGCTCGCTACGAGCAGTACTTC. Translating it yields CASGPRTARYEQYF.

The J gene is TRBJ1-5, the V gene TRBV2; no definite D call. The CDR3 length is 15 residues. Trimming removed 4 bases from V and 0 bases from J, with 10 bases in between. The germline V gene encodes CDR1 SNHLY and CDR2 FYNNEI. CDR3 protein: CASSGGGISNQPQHF. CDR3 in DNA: TGTGCCAGCAGTGGGGGAGGTATTAGCAATCAGCCCCAGCATTTT.

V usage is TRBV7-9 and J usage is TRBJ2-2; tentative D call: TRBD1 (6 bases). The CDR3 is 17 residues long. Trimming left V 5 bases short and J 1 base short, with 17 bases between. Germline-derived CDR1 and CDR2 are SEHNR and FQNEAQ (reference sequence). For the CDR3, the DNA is TGTGCCAGCAGCACCACTCTACAGGGTCGGAACACCGGGGAGCTGTTTTTT. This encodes CASSTTLQGRNTGELFF.

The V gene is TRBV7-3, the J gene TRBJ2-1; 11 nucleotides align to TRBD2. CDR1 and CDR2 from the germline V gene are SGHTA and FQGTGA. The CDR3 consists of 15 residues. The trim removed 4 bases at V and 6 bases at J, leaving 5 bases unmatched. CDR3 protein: CASSYSGGALNEQFF. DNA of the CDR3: TGTGCCAGCAGCTATAGCGGGGGGGCGCTCAATGAGCAGTTCTTC.

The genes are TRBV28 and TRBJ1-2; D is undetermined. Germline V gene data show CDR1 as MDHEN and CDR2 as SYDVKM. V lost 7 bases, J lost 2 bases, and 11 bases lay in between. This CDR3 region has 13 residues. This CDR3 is CASTSAGNYGYTF. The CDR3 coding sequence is TGTGCCAGCACCTCTGCAGGCAACTATGGCTACACCTTC.

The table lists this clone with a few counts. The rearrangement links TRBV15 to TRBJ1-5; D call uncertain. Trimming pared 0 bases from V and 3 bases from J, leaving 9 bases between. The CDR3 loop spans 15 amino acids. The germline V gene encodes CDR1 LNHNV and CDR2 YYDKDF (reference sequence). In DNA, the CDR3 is TGTGCCACCAGCAGAGAAAAGGGAGTCAATCAGCCCCAGCATTTT. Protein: CATSREKGVNQPQHF.

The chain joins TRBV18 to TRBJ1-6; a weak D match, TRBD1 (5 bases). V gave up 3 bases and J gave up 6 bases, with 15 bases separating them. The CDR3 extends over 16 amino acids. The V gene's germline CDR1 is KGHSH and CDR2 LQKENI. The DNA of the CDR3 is TGTGCCAGCTCACCGCGCCCGCAAGACAGTAATTCACCCCTCCACTTT. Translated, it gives CASSPRPQDSNSPLHF.

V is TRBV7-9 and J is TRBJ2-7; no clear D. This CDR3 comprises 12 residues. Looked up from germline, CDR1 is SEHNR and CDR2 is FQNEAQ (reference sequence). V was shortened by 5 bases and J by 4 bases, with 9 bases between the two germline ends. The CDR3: CASSPGFYEQYF. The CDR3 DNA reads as TGTGCCAGCAGCCCCGGGTTTTACGAGCAGTACTTC.

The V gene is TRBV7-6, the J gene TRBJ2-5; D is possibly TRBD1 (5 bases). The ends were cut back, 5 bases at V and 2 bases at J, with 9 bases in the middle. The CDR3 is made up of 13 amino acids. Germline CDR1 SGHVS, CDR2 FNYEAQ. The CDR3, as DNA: TGTGCCAGCAGCCTTAGGACACAAGAGACCCAGTACTTC. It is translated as CASSLRTQETQYF.

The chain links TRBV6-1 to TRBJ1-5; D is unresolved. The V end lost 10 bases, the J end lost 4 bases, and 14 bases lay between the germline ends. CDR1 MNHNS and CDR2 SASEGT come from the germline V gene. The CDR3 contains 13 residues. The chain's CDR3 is CATAVGPNQPQHF. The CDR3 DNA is TGTGCCACGGCGGTCGGTCCAAATCAGCCCCAGCATTTT.